This entry describes one TCR beta chain. Only in-frame clones appear in the TCRdb table, and some are missing; sequencing was by immunoSEQ multiplex PCR. Among about 2.4 million clones listed, 93% were seen once. This entry is derived from a study of shared clonotypes between healthy human individuals. In germline, CDR1 is LNHNV, CDR2 YYDKDF (reference sequence). The CDR3 is 16 amino acids. Trimming cost V 1 base and J 4 bases; bases outside gene matches: 7. The chain is built from TRBV15 and TRBJ2-5, with 9 bases fitting TRBD1. The sequenced sample consisted of naive CD4+ T cells from PBMCs. The sample's subset: CD45RA+ positively selected. The TCR comes from a man between 18 and 35 years old in good health. Some clones in this sample may be carry-over from other donors' samples. CDR3 bases: TGTGCCACCAGCAGAGGGGGGACAGGGTTGGGAGAGACCCAGTACTTC. Translated: CATSRGGTGLGETQYF.